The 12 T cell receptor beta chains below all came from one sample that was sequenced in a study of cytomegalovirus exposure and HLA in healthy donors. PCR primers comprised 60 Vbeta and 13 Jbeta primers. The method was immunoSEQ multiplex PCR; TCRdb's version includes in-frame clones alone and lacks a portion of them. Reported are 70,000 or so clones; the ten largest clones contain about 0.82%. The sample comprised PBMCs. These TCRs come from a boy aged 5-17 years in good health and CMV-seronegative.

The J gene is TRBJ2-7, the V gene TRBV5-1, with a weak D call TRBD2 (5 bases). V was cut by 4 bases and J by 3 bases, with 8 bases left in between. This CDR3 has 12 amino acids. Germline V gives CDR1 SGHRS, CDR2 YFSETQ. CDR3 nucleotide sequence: TGCGCCAGCAGCAACGGGAACTACGAGCAGTACTTC. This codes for CASSNGNYEQYF.

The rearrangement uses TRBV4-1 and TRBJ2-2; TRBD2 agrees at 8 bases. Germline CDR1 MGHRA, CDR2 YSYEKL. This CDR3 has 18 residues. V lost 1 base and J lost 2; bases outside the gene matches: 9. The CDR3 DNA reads TGCGCCAGCAGCCAAGGGGGGGCGGGGACTAGTAACACCGGGGAGCTGTTTTTT. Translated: CASSQGGAGTSNTGELFF.

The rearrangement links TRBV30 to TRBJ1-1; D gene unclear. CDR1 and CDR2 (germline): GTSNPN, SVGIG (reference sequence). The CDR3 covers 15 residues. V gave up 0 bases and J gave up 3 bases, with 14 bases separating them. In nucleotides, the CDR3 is TGTGCCTGGAGTGTATCTATAGGGAGGGACACTGAAGCTTTCTTT. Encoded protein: CAWSVSIGRDTEAFF.

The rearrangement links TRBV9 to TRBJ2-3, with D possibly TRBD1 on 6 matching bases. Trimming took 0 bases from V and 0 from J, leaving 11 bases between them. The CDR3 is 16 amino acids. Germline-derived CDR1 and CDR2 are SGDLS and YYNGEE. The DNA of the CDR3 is TGTGCCAGCAGCGTAGCGACAGGTCGGAGCACAGATACGCAGTATTTT. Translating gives CASSVATGRSTDTQYF.

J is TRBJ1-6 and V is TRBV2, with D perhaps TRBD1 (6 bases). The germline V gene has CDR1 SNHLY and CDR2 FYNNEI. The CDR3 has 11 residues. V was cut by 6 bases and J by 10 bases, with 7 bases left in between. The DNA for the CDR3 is TGTGCCAGCAGCGACAGGTCACCCCTCCACTTT. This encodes CASSDRSPLHF.

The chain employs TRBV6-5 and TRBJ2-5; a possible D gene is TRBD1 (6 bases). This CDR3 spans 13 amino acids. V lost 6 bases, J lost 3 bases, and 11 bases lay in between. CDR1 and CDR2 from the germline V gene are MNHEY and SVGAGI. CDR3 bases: TGTGCCAGCAGAATCTCAGGGGAAGAGACCCAGTACTTC. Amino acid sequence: CASRISGEETQYF.

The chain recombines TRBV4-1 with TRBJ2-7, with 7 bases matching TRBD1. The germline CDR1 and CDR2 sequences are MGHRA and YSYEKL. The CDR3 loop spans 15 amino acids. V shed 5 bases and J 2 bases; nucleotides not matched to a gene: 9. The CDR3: CASSDNRGRTYEQYF. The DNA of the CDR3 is TGCGCCAGCAGCGATAACAGGGGACGCACCTACGAGCAGTACTTC.

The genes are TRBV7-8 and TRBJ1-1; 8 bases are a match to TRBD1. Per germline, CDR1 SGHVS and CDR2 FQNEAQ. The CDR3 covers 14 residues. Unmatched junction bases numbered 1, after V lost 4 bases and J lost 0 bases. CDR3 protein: CASSSGQVNTEAFF. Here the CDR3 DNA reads TGTGCCAGCAGCTCGGGACAGGTGAACACTGAAGCTTTCTTT.

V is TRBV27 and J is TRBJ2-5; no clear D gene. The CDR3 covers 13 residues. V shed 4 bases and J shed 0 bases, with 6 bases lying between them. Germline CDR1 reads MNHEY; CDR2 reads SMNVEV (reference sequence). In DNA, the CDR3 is TGTGCCAGCAGTTATAGCCACCAAGAGACCCAGTACTTC. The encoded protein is CASSYSHQETQYF.

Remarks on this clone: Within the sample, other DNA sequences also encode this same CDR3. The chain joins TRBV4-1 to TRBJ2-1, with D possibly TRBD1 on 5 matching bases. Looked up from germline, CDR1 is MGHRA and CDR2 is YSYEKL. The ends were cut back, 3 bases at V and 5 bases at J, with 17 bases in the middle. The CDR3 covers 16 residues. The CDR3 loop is CASSHQISDRNNEQFF. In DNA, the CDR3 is TGCGCCAGCAGCCACCAGATTTCAGACAGAAACAATGAGCAGTTCTTC.

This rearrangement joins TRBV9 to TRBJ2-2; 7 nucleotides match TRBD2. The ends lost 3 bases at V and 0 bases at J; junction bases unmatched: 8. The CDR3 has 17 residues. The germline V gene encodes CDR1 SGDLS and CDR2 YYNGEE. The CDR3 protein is CASSAITSGANTGELFF. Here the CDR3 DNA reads TGTGCCAGCAGCGCCATAACCAGCGGGGCGAACACCGGGGAGCTGTTTTTT.

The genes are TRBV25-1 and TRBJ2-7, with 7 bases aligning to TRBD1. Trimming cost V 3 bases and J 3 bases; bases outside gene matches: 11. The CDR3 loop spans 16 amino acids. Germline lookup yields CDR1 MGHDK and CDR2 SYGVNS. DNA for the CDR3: TGTGCCAGCAGTGAGGGTCACGGGACAGAGGACTACGAGCAGTACTTC. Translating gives CASSEGHGTEDYEQYF.